The 13 T cell receptor beta chains below were found in one sample sequenced in a study of cytomegalovirus exposure and HLA in healthy donors. The PCR contained 60 Vbeta and 13 Jbeta primers. Measured with immunoSEQ multiplex PCR; TCRdb has only the in-frame clones, and not every one. The sample shows about 200,000 clones, about 79% of them seen only once. Sequenced sample: PBMCs. These receptors all stem from a man aged 18 to 35 in good health and CMV-seronegative.

V gene TRBV27 combines with J gene TRBJ2-5; D is ambiguous. With 2 bases removed from V and 5 bases from J, the gap between germline ends came to 12 bases. Per germline, CDR1 MNHEY and CDR2 SMNVEV (reference sequence). This CDR3 is 14 amino acids long. CDR3 in DNA: TGTGCCAGCAGTTTAAACGTCGCGTCGGAGACCCAGTACTTC. Protein product: CASSLNVASETQYF.

Concerning this clone: Germline is not matched at one junction end, which may reflect a read error. The gene calls are TRBV2 and TRBJ2-1, with 7 positions matching TRBD1. The CDR3 length is 13 residues. The germline CDR1 and CDR2 sequences are SNHLY and FYNNEI. CDR3 protein: CASRDRAYNEQFF. The CDR3 DNA reads TGTGCCAGCCGTGACAGGGCGTACAATGAGCAGTTCTTC.

J is TRBJ2-1 and V is TRBV7-2, with TRBD2 matching 8 bases. V dropped 5 bases and J dropped 15; count of bases not matched to a gene: 12. Germline loops: CDR1 SGHTA, CDR2 FQGNSA. The CDR3 loop spans 13 amino acids. Here the CDR3 DNA reads TGTGCCAGCAGCCCAACGGGGACTAGACGTCGGTTCTTC. This sequence encodes CASSPTGTRRRFF.

This clone was observed once. The rearrangement uses TRBV30 and TRBJ1-1, with D unclear. The CDR3 has 13 amino acids. V lost 0 bases to trimming and J lost 3 bases, with 8 bases between them. Germline V lookup: CDR1 GTSNPN, CDR2 SVGIG (reference sequence). The CDR3 loop is CAWSVWEDTEAFF. The CDR3 nucleotides are TGTGCCTGGAGTGTTTGGGAGGACACTGAAGCTTTCTTT.

The chain has TRBV10-3 and TRBJ1-6, with 7 positions matching TRBD1. V was clipped by 11 bases and J by 7 bases; unmatched bases: 8. The CDR3 contains 13 residues. CDR1 is ENHRY, CDR2 SYGVKD, per germline. For the CDR3, the DNA is TGTGCCGCCAAACAGGGACAGAATTCACCCCTCCACTTT. Protein product: CAAKQGQNSPLHF.

The table lists this clone with a few counts. This chain joins TRBV27 and TRBJ2-3; a possible D gene is TRBD2 (6 bases). The CDR3 covers 15 residues. Trimming removed 1 base from V and 3 bases from J, with 11 bases in between. Per germline, CDR1 MNHEY and CDR2 SMNVEV (reference sequence). In DNA, the CDR3 is TGTGCCAGCAGTTTATTAGCGGACGGTACAGATACGCAGTATTTT. It is translated as CASSLLADGTDTQYF.

The chain is built from TRBV2 and TRBJ2-5, with 8 bases lining up with TRBD2. The germline V gene encodes CDR1 SNHLY and CDR2 FYNNEI. V shed 4 bases, J shed 2 bases, and the junction held 6 bases outside the gene matches. The CDR3 has 15 residues. DNA of the CDR3: TGTGCCAGCAGTGTCGGACTAGCCGAACAAGAGACCCAGTACTTC. It yields the protein CASSVGLAEQETQYF. The variable domain in full, completed from reference TRBV2 and TRBJ2-5, reads EPEVTQTPSHQVTQMGQEVILRCVPISNHLYFYWYRQILGQKVEFLVSFYNNEISEKSEIFDDQFSVERPDGSNFTLKIRSTKLEDSAMYFCASSVGLAEQETQYFGPGTRLLVL.

The chain carries TRBV10-3 and TRBJ1-5; no clear D. V dropped 2 bases and J dropped 0 bases, with 5 bases sitting between them. The CDR3 is made up of 14 amino acids. Germline values: CDR1 ENHRY, CDR2 SYGVKD. The CDR3 nucleotides read TGTGCCATCAGTGAGGACAATAGCAATCAGCCCCAGCATTTT. Encoded protein: CAISEDNSNQPQHF.

This clone has more than one count but fewer than ten. The chain uses TRBV5-6 and TRBJ1-1, with TRBD1 matching over 8 bases. V shed 5 bases and J 1 base; nucleotides not matched to a gene: 4. CDR1 is SGHDT, CDR2 YYEEEE, per germline. The CDR3 is made up of 14 amino acids. The CDR3 bases are TGTGCCAGCAGAACCGGGACAGGGAACACTGAAGCTTTCTTT. Translating gives CASRTGTGNTEAFF.

The V and J genes are TRBV29-1 and TRBJ2-7; 9 bases match TRBD2. This CDR3 has 15 residues. CDR1 SQVTM and CDR2 ANQGSEA come from the germline V gene. V shed 2 bases and J 2 bases; nucleotides not matched to a gene: 7. This CDR3 reads CSVEYRSGRTYEQYF. For the CDR3, the DNA is TGCAGCGTTGAATATAGAAGCGGGAGGACCTACGAGCAGTACTTC.

This CDR3 is CASSLAGGDTEAFF. CDR3 bases: TGTGCCAGCAGCTTAGCCGGGGGGGACACTGAAGCTTTCTTT. The chain recombines TRBV11-2 with TRBJ1-1; D is possibly TRBD1 (5 bases). V lost 1 base, J lost 3 bases, and 9 bases lay in between. This CDR3 is built from 14 residues. Germline V lookup: CDR1 SGHAT, CDR2 FQNNGV. The full variable domain, completed using reference TRBV11-2 and TRBJ1-1, is EAGVAQSPRYKIIEKRQSVAFWCNPISGHATLYWYQQILGQGPKLLIQFQNNGVVDDSQLPKDRFSAERLKGVDSTLKIQPAKLEDSAVYLCASSLAGGDTEAFFGQGTRLTVV.

This clone turned up a few times. This sequence joins TRBV2 and TRBJ1-6; possible D gene TRBD1, 6 bases. The CDR3 runs 16 residues. Germline assignment: CDR1 SNHLY and CDR2 FYNNEI. Deletions cut 6 bases from V and 0 bases from J, with 12 bases between. CDR3 bases: TGTGCCAGCAGGCACAGGGCCAGCTCCTATAATTCACCCCTCCACTTT. It is translated as CASRHRASSYNSPLHF.

The rearrangement links TRBV27 to TRBJ1-5; 11 nucleotides line up with TRBD1. V lost 6 bases and J lost 0; bases outside the gene matches: 16. Germline loops: CDR1 MNHEY, CDR2 SMNVEV (reference sequence). This CDR3 is 20 amino acids long. The CDR3 loop reads CASSPVSPDRGLFSNQPQHF. Here the CDR3 DNA reads TGTGCCAGCAGCCCCGTTTCACCGGACAGGGGGCTTTTTAGCAATCAGCCCCAGCATTTT.